This entry features one T cell receptor (beta chain) sequence. Its antigen remains unidentified. TCRdb's copy holds only in-frame clones and misses some; the assay was immunoSEQ multiplex PCR. This repertoire shows around 81,000 clones, 60% to 80% found once; its top ten account for over 0.95%. This sample is drawn from a study of vaccination effects on CD4 cells after COVID-19. Study context: Relative to the second dose, post-vaccine samples were obtained a median of 72 days later. General observations from the study: The study got few convalescent patients and did not collect any early post-infection timepoints. There was marked clonal contraction among infection- and vaccine-induced clones late after vaccination.

V trimming: 4 bases; J trimming: 3 bases; junction bases outside the gene matches: 7. This CDR3 is built from 15 residues. Germline lookup yields CDR1 MGHRA and CDR2 YSYEKL. Sequencing in the ViraFEST assay came after antigen-specific CD4+ T cells had been expanded with viral peptide pools, which were used to stimulate PBMC. Cells that had been cultured for ten to eleven days were the source of isolated CD4+ T cells. Two-dose vaccination with either BNT162b2 or mRNA-1273 was given to the participants. Negative nucleocapsid antibody tests before and after vaccination confirmed no previous SARS-CoV-2 infection.

The sequence derives from a human donor who received a COVID-19 vaccine. The specimen comprised CD4+ T cells from PBMCs cultured with HCoV-OC43 spike peptides, sampled after COVID-19 vaccination. The subset: HCoV-OC43 spike overlapping peptide pool stimulation. J is TRBJ2-5 and V is TRBV4-1, with 8 bases identical to TRBD1. The CDR3 loop is CASSLGTTGEETQYF. Written as DNA, the CDR3 is TGCGCCAGCAGCCTCGGTACGACAGGGGAAGAGACCCAGTACTTC.